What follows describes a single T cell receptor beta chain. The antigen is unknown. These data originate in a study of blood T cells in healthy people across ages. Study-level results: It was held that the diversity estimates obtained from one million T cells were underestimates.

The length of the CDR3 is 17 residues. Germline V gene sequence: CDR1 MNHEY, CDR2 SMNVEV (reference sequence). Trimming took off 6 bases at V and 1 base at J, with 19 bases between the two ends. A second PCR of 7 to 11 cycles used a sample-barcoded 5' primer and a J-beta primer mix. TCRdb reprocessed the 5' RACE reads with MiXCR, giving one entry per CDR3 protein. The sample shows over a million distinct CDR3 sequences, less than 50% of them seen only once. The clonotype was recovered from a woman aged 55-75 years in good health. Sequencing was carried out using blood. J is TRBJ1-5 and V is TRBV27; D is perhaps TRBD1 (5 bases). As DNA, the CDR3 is TGTGCCAGCAGCGGGGGGGTGGGCAGAGCAAGCAATCAGCCCCAGCATTTT. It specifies CASSGGVGRASNQPQHF.